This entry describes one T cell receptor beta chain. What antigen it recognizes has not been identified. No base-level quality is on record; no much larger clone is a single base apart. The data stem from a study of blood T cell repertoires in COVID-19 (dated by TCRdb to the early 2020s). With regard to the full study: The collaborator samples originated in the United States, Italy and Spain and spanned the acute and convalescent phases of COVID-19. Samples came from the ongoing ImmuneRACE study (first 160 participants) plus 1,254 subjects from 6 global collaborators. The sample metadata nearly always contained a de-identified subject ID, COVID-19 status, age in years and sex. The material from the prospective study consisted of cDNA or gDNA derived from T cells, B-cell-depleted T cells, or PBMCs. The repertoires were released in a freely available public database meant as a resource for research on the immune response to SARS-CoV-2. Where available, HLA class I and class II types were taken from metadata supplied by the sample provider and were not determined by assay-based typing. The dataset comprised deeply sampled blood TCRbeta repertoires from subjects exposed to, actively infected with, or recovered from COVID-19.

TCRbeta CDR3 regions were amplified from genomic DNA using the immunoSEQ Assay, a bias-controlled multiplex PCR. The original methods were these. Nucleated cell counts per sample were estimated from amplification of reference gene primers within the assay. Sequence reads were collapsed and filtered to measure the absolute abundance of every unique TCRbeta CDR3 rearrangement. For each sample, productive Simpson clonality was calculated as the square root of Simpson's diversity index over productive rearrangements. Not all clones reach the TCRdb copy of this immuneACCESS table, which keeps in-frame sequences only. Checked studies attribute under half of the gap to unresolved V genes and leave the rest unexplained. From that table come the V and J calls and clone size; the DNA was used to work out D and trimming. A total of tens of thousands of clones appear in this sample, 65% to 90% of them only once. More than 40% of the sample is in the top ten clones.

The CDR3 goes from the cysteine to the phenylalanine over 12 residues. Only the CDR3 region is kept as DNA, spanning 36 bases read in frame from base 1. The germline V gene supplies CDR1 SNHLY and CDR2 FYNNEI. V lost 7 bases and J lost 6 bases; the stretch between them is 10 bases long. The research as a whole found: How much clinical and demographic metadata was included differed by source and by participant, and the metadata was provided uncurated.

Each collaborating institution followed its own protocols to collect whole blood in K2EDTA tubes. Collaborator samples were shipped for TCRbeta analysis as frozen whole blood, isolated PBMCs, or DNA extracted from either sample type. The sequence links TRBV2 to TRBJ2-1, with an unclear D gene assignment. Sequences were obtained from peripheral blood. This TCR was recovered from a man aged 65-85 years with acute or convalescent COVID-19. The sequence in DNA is TGTGCCAGCACCCCTCTAGTCAATGAGCAGTTCTTC. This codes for CASTPLVNEQFF.